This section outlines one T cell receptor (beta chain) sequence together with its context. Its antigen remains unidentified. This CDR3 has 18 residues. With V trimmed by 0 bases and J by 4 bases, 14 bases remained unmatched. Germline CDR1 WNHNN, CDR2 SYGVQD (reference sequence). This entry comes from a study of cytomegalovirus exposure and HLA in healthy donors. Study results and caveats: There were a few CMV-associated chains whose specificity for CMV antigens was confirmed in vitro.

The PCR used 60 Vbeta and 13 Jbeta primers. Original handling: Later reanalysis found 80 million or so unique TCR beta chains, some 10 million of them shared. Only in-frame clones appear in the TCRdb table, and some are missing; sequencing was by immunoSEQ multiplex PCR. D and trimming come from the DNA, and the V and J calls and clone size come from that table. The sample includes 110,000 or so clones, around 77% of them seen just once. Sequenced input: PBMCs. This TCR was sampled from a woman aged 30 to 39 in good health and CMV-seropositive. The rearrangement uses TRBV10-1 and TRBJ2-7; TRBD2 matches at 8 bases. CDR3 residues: CASSESPKTSVDSYEQYF. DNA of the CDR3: TGCGCCAGCAGTGAGTCCCCTAAGACTAGCGTAGATTCATACGAGCAGTACTTC.